Following are 22 T cell receptor beta chains from one sample sequenced in a study of T cells in Graves' hyperthyroidism and ophthalmopathy. It was RNA transcripts that yielded the amplified TCR beta CDR3 regions. The TCR CDR3 first-round RT-PCR relied on the HTBI primer set. TCRdb called the multiplex PCR reads again in MiXCR, with one record for every CDR3 protein. The sample lists 450,000 to 650,000 distinct CDR3 sequences, under 20% seen once, with approximately 16% in the top ten. The sample taken for sequencing was blood. The source of these receptors is a woman between 18 and 30 years old with Graves' ophthalmopathy.

The chain has TRBV6-6 and TRBJ1-4; TRBD1 is a possible D gene (5 bases). This CDR3 has 15 residues. Trimming took off 0 bases at V and 5 bases at J, with 10 bases between the two ends. Germline V gene data show CDR1 as MNHNY and CDR2 as SVGAGI (reference sequence). CDR3 DNA sequence: TGTGCCAGCAGTTACTCGGGACGAGTAAATGAAAAACTGTTTTTT. Translation: CASSYSGRVNEKLFF.

This clonotype came up a few times. The rearrangement joins TRBV20-1 to TRBJ1-1, with D perhaps TRBD1 (5 bases). CDR1 and CDR2 from the germline V gene are DFQATT and SNEGSKA (reference sequence). V lost 2 bases, J lost 6 bases, and 10 bases lay in between. This CDR3 is 12 amino acids long. CDR3 DNA: TGCAGTGCTAGAAATCCGGGGGCTGAAGCTTTCTTT. It specifies CSARNPGAEAFF.

This clonotype came up a few times. The chain carries TRBV7-8 and TRBJ1-4; 10 positions match TRBD1. Germline loops: CDR1 SGHVS, CDR2 FQNEAQ. CDR3 size: 18 residues. V shed 2 bases, J shed 5 bases, and the junction held 11 bases outside the gene matches. The CDR3 DNA reads as TGTGCCAGCAGCTTATCCGGGACAGGGGCCACCAGAAATGAAAAACTGTTTTTT. This sequence encodes CASSLSGTGATRNEKLFF. Complete variable domain (other parts from reference TRBV7-8 and TRBJ1-4): GAGVSQSPRYKVAKRGQDVALRCDPISGHVSLFWYQQALGQGPEFLTYFQNEAQLDKSGLPSDRFFAERPEGSVSTLKIQRTQQEDSAVYLCASSLSGTGATRNEKLFFGSGTQLSVL.

This clonotype was picked up many times. V usage is TRBV28 and J usage is TRBJ1-2; D possibly corresponds to TRBD1 (6 bases). Deletions cut 1 base from V and 8 bases from J, with 14 bases between. Germline V CDR1 and CDR2: MDHEN, SYDVKM. The CDR3 contains 14 residues. In DNA form, the CDR3 reads TGTGCCAGCAGTTTATTCACAACAGGGAAGGGCTACACCTTC. Encoded protein: CASSLFTTGKGYTF.

This clonotype has ten or more counts. The genes are TRBV6-1 and TRBJ2-3, with no clear D. V dropped 1 base and J dropped 5 bases, with 13 bases sitting between them. Germline lookup yields CDR1 MNHNS and CDR2 SASEGT. The CDR3 has 15 residues. CDR3 sequence (DNA): TGTGCCAGCAGTGAAGGATGGCCAGGTGAAGATACGCAGTATTTT. This translates into CASSEGWPGEDTQYF.

The gene calls are TRBV7-3 and TRBJ2-2; tentative D call: TRBD2 (5 bases). V lost 0 bases and J 5 bases, leaving 7 bases between the germline ends. Per germline, CDR1 SGHTA and CDR2 FQGTGA. The CDR3 totals 14 residues. The CDR3 region is CASSLTRETGELFF. CDR3 DNA sequence: TGTGCCAGCAGCTTAACGAGGGAAACCGGGGAGCTGTTTTTT. Together with reference TRBV7-3 and TRBJ2-2, the CDR3 gives the full variable domain: GAGVSQTPSNKVTEKGKYVELRCDPISGHTALYWYRQSLGQGPEFLIYFQGTGAADDSGLPNDRFFAVRPEGSVSTLKIQRTERGDSAVYLCASSLTRETGELFFGEGSRLTVL.

There are many counts of this clonotype. This CDR3 is CASSNLGRAHGYTF. The CDR3 DNA reads TGTGCCAGCAGTAACCTGGGCAGGGCGCATGGCTACACCTTC. This chain joins TRBV6-1 and TRBJ1-2; perhaps TRBD1 as D (5 bases). Per the germline V gene, CDR1 is MNHNS and CDR2 is SASEGT. The CDR3 runs to 14 residues. Deletions cut 5 bases from V and 6 bases from J, with 16 bases between.

This rearrangement joins TRBV6-9 to TRBJ1-5; no definite D call. Trimming pared 6 bases from V and 0 bases from J, leaving 9 bases between. Germline CDR1 is MNHGY and CDR2 is SVAAGI. The CDR3 is 14 residues long. CDR3: CASSHQNSNQPQHF. Written as DNA, the CDR3 is TGTGCCAGCAGCCATCAGAATAGCAATCAGCCCCAGCATTTT.

This clonotype has more than one count but fewer than ten. The chain combines TRBV7-9 with TRBJ1-3; 9 bases line up with TRBD1. V lost 3 bases and J lost 2; bases outside the gene matches: 5. The CDR3 consists of 16 residues. The V gene's germline CDR1 is SEHNR and CDR2 FQNEAQ (reference sequence). CDR3 in amino acids: CASSFGTGRAGNTIYF. The CDR3 DNA follows: TGTGCCAGCAGCTTTGGGACAGGGAGAGCTGGAAACACCATATATTTT. Using reference TRBV7-9 and TRBJ1-3 for the parts outside the CDR3, the full variable domain is DTGVSQNPRHKITKRGQNVTFRCDPISEHNRLYWYRQTLGQGPEFLTYFQNEAQLEKSRLLSDRFSAERPKGSFSTLEIQRTEQGDSAMYLCASSFGTGRAGNTIYFGEGSWLTVV.

This clonotype was counted ten times or more. The chain has TRBV7-8 and TRBJ2-7; 9 nucleotides agree with TRBD1. Germline V CDR1 and CDR2: SGHVS, FQNEAQ. V trimming: 4 bases; J trimming: 4 bases; junction bases outside the gene matches: 14. The CDR3 consists of 17 residues. CDR3 nucleotides: TGTGCCAGCAGCTCCCCTACTGCCACAGGGGGCTTGTACGAGCAGTACTTC. It is translated as CASSSPTATGGLYEQYF.

The table lists this clonotype with many counts. V gene TRBV30 combines with J gene TRBJ2-5; 9 positions agree with TRBD1. Losses at the gene ends were 1 base for V and 11 bases for J; bases not matched to a gene: 5. The CDR3 spans 12 residues. The germline CDR1 and CDR2 sequences are GTSNPN and SVGIG (reference sequence). Written as DNA, the CDR3 is TGTGCCTGGAGTGAGGGACAGGGTATACAGTACTTC. Translation: CAWSEGQGIQYF.

The chain carries TRBV4-1 and TRBJ2-1, with 12 bases that match TRBD2. The V segment lost 2 bases and the J segment 5 bases; nucleotides outside the gene matches: 4. The length of the CDR3 is 16 residues. Germline CDR1 is MGHRA and CDR2 is YSYEKL. This chain's CDR3 is CASSQPRTSGNNEQFF. The CDR3 nucleotides read TGCGCCAGCAGCCAACCTAGGACTAGCGGGAACAATGAGCAGTTCTTC.

The table lists this clonotype with a few counts. The chain recombines TRBV20-1 with TRBJ2-5; TRBD2 matches at 11 bases. CDR3 length: 16 residues. V lost 0 bases and J lost 8; bases outside the gene matches: 11. CDR1 DFQATT and CDR2 SNEGSKA come from the germline V gene (reference sequence). The CDR3 nucleotides read TGCAGTGCTAGAGATCAGGTAGCGGGGGGGCCGGAAACCCAGTACTTC. Protein sequence: CSARDQVAGGPETQYF.

In its sample, this clonotype was seen a few times. The chain uses TRBV3-1 and TRBJ2-7; 7 nucleotides match TRBD1. The CDR3 runs 15 residues. CDR1 LGHDT and CDR2 YNNKEL come from the germline V gene (reference sequence). Losses at the gene ends were 1 base for V and 6 bases for J; bases not matched to a gene: 9. The CDR3 DNA reads TGTGCCAGCAGCCAAGTCGGGCAGGGGGTCTGCGAGCAGTACTTC. Translating it yields CASSQVGQGVCEQYF.

V is TRBV28 and J is TRBJ2-3; 8 positions match TRBD1. Germline assignment: CDR1 MDHEN and CDR2 SYDVKM. There are 17 residues in the CDR3. V gave up 3 bases and J gave up 0 bases; unmatched junction bases: 8. The CDR3 sequence: CASSFALGQGSTDTQYF. CDR3 coding DNA: TGTGCCAGCAGTTTCGCCCTTGGACAGGGTAGCACAGATACGCAGTATTTT.

The table lists this clonotype with a few counts. The gene calls are TRBV12-3 or TRBV12-4 and TRBJ2-7; 7 bases line up with TRBD1. J was trimmed by 5 bases and V by 3 bases; bases with no gene match: 7. The CDR3 consists of 14 residues. CDR3 region: CASSFRQGTDEQYF. CDR3 DNA sequence: TGTGCCAGCAGTTTTAGGCAGGGGACAGACGAGCAGTACTTC.

A single count supports this clonotype. CDR3 region: CASRDRLGGYTEAFF. Written as DNA, the CDR3 is TGTGCCAGCAGGGACCGGCTGGGGGGCTACACTGAAGCTTTCTTT. The chain joins TRBV2 to TRBJ1-1; a weak D match, TRBD1 (6 bases). From germline, CDR1 is SNHLY and CDR2 FYNNEI. V lost 6 bases, J lost 3 bases, and 17 bases lay in between. The CDR3 runs to 15 residues.

The chain carries TRBV5-4 and TRBJ2-5; 9 positions agree with TRBD1. J was trimmed by 5 bases and V by 1 base; bases with no gene match: 6. The CDR3 loop spans 15 amino acids. CDR1 and CDR2 (germline): SGHNT, YYREEE (reference sequence). The CDR3, as DNA: TGTGCCAGCAGCTTGACAGGGGGCGCGGGGGAGACCCAGTACTTC. This sequence encodes CASSLTGGAGETQYF. Based on the CDR3 plus reference TRBV5-4 and TRBJ2-5, the full variable domain is ETGVTQSPTHLIKTRGQQVTLRCSSQSGHNTVSWYQQALGQGPQFIFQYYREEENGRGNFPPRFSGLQFPNYSSELNVNALELDDSALYLCASSLTGGAGETQYFGPGTRLLVL.

This clonotype was counted at least ten times. The chain carries TRBV6-1 and TRBJ1-4; TRBD1 agrees at 11 bases. Germline V lookup: CDR1 MNHNS, CDR2 SASEGT. The CDR3 sequence is 16 residues long. The V and J ends lost 6 bases and 7 bases, in that order; junction bases with no gene match: 10. In nucleotides, the CDR3 is TGTGCCAGCAGAACCGGGACAGGGGGAATCGGTGAAAAACTGTTTTTT. This codes for CASRTGTGGIGEKLFF.

At least ten counts were recorded for this clonotype. The rearrangement links TRBV3-1 to TRBJ1-6, with TRBD1 as a possible D gene (5 bases). The CDR3 is 14 amino acids. The germline V gene has CDR1 LGHDT and CDR2 YNNKEL (reference sequence). V was shortened by 5 bases and J by 6 bases, with 11 bases between the two germline ends. The CDR3 here is CASSGGQINSPLHF. DNA of the CDR3: TGTGCCAGCAGCGGCGGACAAATTAATTCACCCCTCCACTTT.

This clonotype has ten or more counts. This chain links TRBV20-1 with TRBJ1-2; D remains ambiguous. V was trimmed by 3 bases and J by 6 bases, leaving 14 bases between them. Germline CDR1 and CDR2: DFQATT and SNEGSKA (reference sequence). The CDR3 is 13 amino acids. This CDR3 reads CSARNQYWDGYTF. CDR3 DNA sequence: TGCAGTGCTAGGAACCAATACTGGGATGGCTACACCTTC.

This clonotype was seen a few times. This chain's CDR3 is CASRCYRTGVSSYNSPLHF. The CDR3 DNA is TGTGCCAGCCGTTGCTATAGGACAGGGGTCTCCTCCTATAATTCACCCCTCCACTTT. The chain carries TRBV28 and TRBJ1-6; 9 bases match TRBD1. The CDR3 is made up of 19 amino acids. V lost 8 bases, J lost 0 bases, and 14 bases stayed unmatched. Germline V gene sequence: CDR1 MDHEN, CDR2 SYDVKM.